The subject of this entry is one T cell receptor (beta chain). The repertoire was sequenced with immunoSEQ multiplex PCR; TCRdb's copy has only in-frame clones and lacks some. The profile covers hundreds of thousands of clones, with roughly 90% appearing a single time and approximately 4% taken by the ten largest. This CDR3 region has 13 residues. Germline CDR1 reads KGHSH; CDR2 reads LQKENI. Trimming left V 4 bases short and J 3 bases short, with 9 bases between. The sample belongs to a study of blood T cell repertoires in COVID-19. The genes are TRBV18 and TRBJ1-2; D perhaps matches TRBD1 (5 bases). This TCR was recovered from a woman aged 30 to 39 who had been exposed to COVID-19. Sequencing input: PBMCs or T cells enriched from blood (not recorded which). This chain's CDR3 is CASSRDLDYGYTF. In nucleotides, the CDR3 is TGTGCCAGCTCACGGGACTTGGACTATGGCTACACCTTC.